These T cell receptor beta chains were read from a single sample in a study of T cell responses to AZD1222 COVID-19 vaccine. Assay: immunoSEQ multiplex PCR; the TCRdb copy retains only in-frame clones and omits some. Of roughly 120,000 clones listed, approximately 85% were seen once; the top ten hold 9% to 9.5%. The specimen comprised peripheral blood, sampled on day 0 of AZD1222 vaccination. The receptors were gathered from an adult in good health. Each CDR3 is given with its conserved first and last residue. A D gene is named only where the DNA matches it firmly. Not all rows give a size; the values are once, few, many and, for expanded clones, a class.

J	D	size	V	DNA	CDR3
TRBJ2-3	.	few	TRBV10-3	TGTGCCATCAGTGCCGGGGATACGCAGTATTTT	CAISAGDTQYF
TRBJ1-3	.	.	TRBV19	TGTGCCAGTAGTATTTATGGGAACTCTGGAAACACCATATATTTT	CASSIYGNSGNTIYF
TRBJ2-7	TRBD2	.	TRBV25-1	TGTGCCAGCAGTGGACTAGCGGGGCCCGGGGAGCAGTACTTC	CASSGLAGPGEQYF
TRBJ2-3	TRBD1	.	TRBV5-4	TGTGCCAGCAGCCGGGACAGGGGTGGGGATACGCAGTATTTT	CASSRDRGGDTQYF
TRBJ1-4	.	.	TRBV6-5	TGTGCCAGCAGACCGACAGAAACTAATGAAAAACTGTTTTTT	CASRPTETNEKLFF
TRBJ2-1	.	.	TRBV19	TGTGCCAGTAGTATTAACCAACACAATGAGCAGTTCTTC	CASSINQHNEQFF
TRBJ2-2	.	.	TRBV6-5	TGTGCCAGCCGGTACGACCGTAACACCGGGGAGCTGTTTTTT	CASRYDRNTGELFF
TRBJ2-7	TRBD2	.	TRBV11-3	TGTGCCAGCAGCTCCAGACTAGCGGAGGCCTACGAGCAGTACTTC	CASSSRLAEAYEQYF
TRBJ2-2	.	.	TRBV4-3	TGCGCCAGCAGTCTTAAATTGACCGGGAGCACCGGGGAGCTGTTTTTT	CASSLKLTGSTGELFF
TRBJ1-4	.	.	TRBV5-5	TGTGCCAGCAGCTTGGGAGCAGAAAAACTGTTTTTT	CASSLGAEKLFF
TRBJ1-1	.	.	TRBV5-1	TGCGCCAGCAGCTCGGGGTCGGCGGGGGATAGAGCTTTCTTT	CASSSGSAGDRAFF
TRBJ1-6	TRBD1	.	TRBV6-2/TRBV6-3	TGTGCCAGCAGCCGGGACAGGATTAATTCACCCCTCCACTTT	CASSRDRINSPLHF
TRBJ1-6	TRBD1	.	TRBV28	TGTGCCAGCAGTCCAGGGGGTTCGAATAATTCACCCCTCCACTTT	CASSPGGSNNSPLHF
TRBJ2-1	TRBD1	once	TRBV10-3	TGTGCCATCAGTGAAGGAAAGGGGGCTAAAGTAATTGTCTACAATGAGCAGTTCTTC	CAISEGKGAKVIVYNEQFF
TRBJ2-1	TRBD2	once	TRBV4-2	TGTGCCAGCAGGATATCCGGGACTAGCGGGGGGCCCGTTTACAATGAGCAGTTCTTC	CASRISGTSGGPVYNEQFF
TRBJ1-1	.	.	TRBV20-1	TGCAGTGCTAGATTGGGCACTGAAGCTTTCTTT	CSARLGTEAFF
TRBJ1-6	.	once	TRBV27	TGTGCCAGCAGAATCGGGGGGCGGAATTCACCCCTCCACTTT	CASRIGGRNSPLHF
TRBJ1-1	.	.	TRBV4-3	TGCGCCAGCAGCCCCAAGAGGGGGGCGGCAGGAGTCCCTGAAGCTTTCTTT	CASSPKRGAAGVPEAFF
TRBJ1-1	.	.	TRBV4-3	TGCGCCAGCAGCCAAGGACAGATAAGAAACACTGAAGCTTTCTTT	CASSQGQIRNTEAFF
TRBJ1-1	TRBD1	once	TRBV19	TGTGCCAGTAGTAGTTGGACAGGGGGCTTCGTTTCGGGGAACACTGAAGCTTTCTTT	CASSSWTGGFVSGNTEAFF
TRBJ2-1	.	.	TRBV15	TGTGCCACCAGCCTACAGGGAATTCTAACCAATGAGCAGTTCTTC	CATSLQGILTNEQFF
TRBJ1-6	.	few	TRBV5-1	TGCGCCAGCAGCTTGGACTCACTAGGGCATAATTCACCCCTCCACTTT	CASSLDSLGHNSPLHF
TRBJ1-3	.	.	TRBV28	TGTGCCAGCAGCTGGAAGAGGAGCTCTGGAAACACCATATATTTT	CASSWKRSSGNTIYF
TRBJ1-1	.	.	TRBV20-1	TGCAGTGCTAGGGAACAAGAAGCTTTCTTT	CSAREQEAFF
TRBJ1-1	.	.	TRBV6-4	TGTGCCAGCAGTGCCGAGGGGTCTGTGAACACTGAAGCTTTCTTT	CASSAEGSVNTEAFF
TRBJ2-5	.	.	TRBV18	TGTGCCAGCTCACCCGGACGGGGGCCAGAAGAGACCCAGTACTTC	CASSPGRGPEETQYF
TRBJ1-5	.	once	TRBV4-1	TGCGCCAGCAGCCAAGATGTGGCGCTCAATCAGCCCCAGCATTTT	CASSQDVALNQPQHF
TRBJ2-7	.	once	TRBV7-2	TGTGCCAGCAGCGCCCACAGGTCCTACGAGCAGTACTTC	CASSAHRSYEQYF
TRBJ2-3	.	.	TRBV11-2	TGTGCCAGCAGCTTAGAGAACCGGAGGGGAGCAACGCAGTATTTT	CASSLENRRGATQYF